This entry describes one T cell receptor beta chain. Its antigen is unknown. This sample is part of a study of metastatic and nonmetastatic thyroid tumors. Study-wide background: Repertoire data that came from the blood and tumor or nodule tissue of malignant and benign thyroid patients were compared. Study-wide findings and caveats: It was reported that TCR beta diversity was significantly higher in malignant thyroid tumors than benign nodules, in blood and tumor.

Per the original data handling: Clinicopathological groups of papillary thyroid cancer showed CDR3 differences that were used to build a distant-metastasis classifier. TCRdb re-called clones from the PCR reads using MiXCR. TCRdb's processing, not the study's, gives the V and J calls here. The table lists under 6,000 clones, 30% of them singletons. The entire patient cohort was treatment-naive prior to thyroid surgery. Germline V gene sequence: CDR1 SGHRS, CDR2 YFSETQ. CDR3 length: 15 residues. V lost 1 base and J lost 4; bases outside the gene matches: 3. V is TRBV5-1 and J is TRBJ2-3, with 10 nucleotides matching TRBD2. Sequencing input: adjacent normal tissue. The clonotype originates from a female donor with papillary thyroid cancer or a benign thyroid nodule (not recorded which). Some clones in this sample may be carry-over from other donors' samples. The CDR3 here is CASSLSGGAADTQYF. The DNA of the CDR3 is TGCGCCAGCAGCTTGAGCGGGGGGGCCGCAGATACGCAGTATTTT. The entire variable domain, with the rest obtained from reference TRBV5-1 and TRBJ2-3, is as follows: KAGVTQTPRYLIKTRGQQVTLSCSPISGHRSVSWYQQTPGQGLQFLFEYFSETQRNKGNFPGRFSGRQFSNSRSEMNVSTLELGDSALYLCASSLSGGAADTQYFGPGTRLTVL.